What follows are 6 T cell receptor beta chains derived from one specimen sequenced in a study of T cell changes during pregnancy in multiple sclerosis. The table came from immunoSEQ multiplex PCR; TCRdb's copy has only in-frame clones and leaves some out. The table lists about 45,000 clones, 70% to 90% of them singletons. Source: CD4+ T cells from peripheral blood mononuclear cells, taken in the first trimester of pregnancy. These receptors all come from a female donor with multiple sclerosis, enrolled in a pregnancy study.

V is TRBV5-1 and J is TRBJ2-2; a weak D match, TRBD2 (6 bases). This CDR3 contains 15 residues. Deletions cut 0 bases from V and 3 bases from J, with 9 bases between. CDR1 and CDR2 (germline): SGHRS, YFSETQ. Written as DNA, the CDR3 is TGCGCCAGCAGCTTGGCGGGAGTTGACACCGGGGAGCTGTTTTTT. It codes for CASSLAGVDTGELFF.

V gene TRBV11-2 combines with J gene TRBJ2-7; D uncertain. CDR3 length: 14 amino acids. CDR1 is SGHAT and CDR2 is FQNNGV in the germline V gene. Trimming pared 1 base from V and 0 bases from J, leaving 7 bases between. In DNA, the CDR3 is TGTGCCAGCAGCTTAGGGTTCAGCTCCTACGAGCAGTACTTC. Translation gives CASSLGFSSYEQYF.

The CDR3 protein is CASKPRQGINTEAFF. CDR3 DNA: TGTGCCAGTAAGCCCCGACAGGGCATCAACACTGAAGCTTTCTTT. This chain connects TRBV19 to TRBJ1-1; 7 bases fit TRBD1. Trimming at V came to 7 bases and at J to 2 bases, leaving 10 bases not matched to a gene. CDR3 length equals 15 residues. Germline V gene lookup returns CDR1 LNHDA and CDR2 SQIVND (reference sequence).

V and J are TRBV7-9 and TRBJ1-1; D might be TRBD1 (6 bases). The germline CDR1 and CDR2 sequences are SEHNR and FQNEAQ (reference sequence). Trimming took 2 bases from V and 1 from J, leaving 11 bases between them. CDR3 size: 15 residues. DNA for the CDR3: TGTGCCAGCAGCTTATTTGGGGGGGCGAACACTGAAGCTTTCTTT. As protein: CASSLFGGANTEAFF.

This chain links TRBV5-1 with TRBJ1-2, with D perhaps matching TRBD1 (5 bases). Trimming shortened V by 0 bases and J by 4 bases, and 13 bases separated the two germline ends. From germline, CDR1 is SGHRS and CDR2 YFSETQ. The CDR3 is made up of 15 amino acids. The CDR3, as DNA: TGCGCCAGCAGCTTGGGGTCAGGGAAAACCTATGGCTACACCTTC. It translates to CASSLGSGKTYGYTF.

The chain recombines TRBV27 with TRBJ2-1; D unclear. Trimming removed 7 bases at V and 7 bases at J, with 17 bases between. CDR3 length: 14 residues. Germline V gene data show CDR1 as MNHEY and CDR2 as SMNVEV (reference sequence). The CDR3 here is CASTSYLKNNEQFF. CDR3 DNA sequence: TGTGCCAGCACGTCGTATTTAAAAAATAATGAGCAGTTCTTC.